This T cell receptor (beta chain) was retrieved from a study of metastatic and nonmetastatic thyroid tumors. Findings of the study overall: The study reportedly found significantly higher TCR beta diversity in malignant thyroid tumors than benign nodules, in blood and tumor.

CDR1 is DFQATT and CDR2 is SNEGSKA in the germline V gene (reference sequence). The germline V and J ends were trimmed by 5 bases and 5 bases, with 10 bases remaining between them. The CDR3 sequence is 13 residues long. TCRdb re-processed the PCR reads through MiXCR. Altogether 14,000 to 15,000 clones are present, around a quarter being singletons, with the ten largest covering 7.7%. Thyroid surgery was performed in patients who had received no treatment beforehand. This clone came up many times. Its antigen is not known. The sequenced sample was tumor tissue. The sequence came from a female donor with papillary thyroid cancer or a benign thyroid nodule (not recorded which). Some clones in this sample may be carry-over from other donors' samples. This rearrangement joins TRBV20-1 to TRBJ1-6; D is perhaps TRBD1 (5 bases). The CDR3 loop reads CSAGTVNNSPLHF. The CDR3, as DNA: TGCAGTGCTGGGACGGTGAATAATTCACCCCTCCACTTT.